What follows are 3 T cell receptor beta chains derived from one specimen sequenced in a study of early T cells in non-severe SARS-CoV-2 infection. TCRdb fed the 5' RACE reads into MiXCR, producing one record per CDR3 protein. The sample holds about 22,000 distinct CDR3 sequences, about 4.7% seen once. Sample: whole blood. Receptors were obtained from an adult who was a healthcare worker with PCR-confirmed SARS-CoV-2 infection or an uninfected control (not recorded which).

The genes are TRBV11-3 and TRBJ2-3, with D possibly being TRBD1 (6 bases). V dropped 4 bases and J dropped 6 bases, with 14 bases sitting between them. The CDR3 spans 14 residues. CDR1 is SGHNT and CDR2 is YENEEA in the germline V gene. The CDR3 sequence is CASSSYRAPDTQYF. CDR3 sequence (DNA): TGTGCCAGCAGCTCATACAGGGCCCCGGATACGCAGTATTTT.

This chain joins TRBV10-1 and TRBJ2-7, with D possibly being TRBD1 or TRBD2 (5 bases each). The CDR3 totals 14 residues. Trimming left V 2 bases short and J 3 bases short, with 11 bases between. CDR1 and CDR2 from the germline V gene are WNHNN and SYGVQD (reference sequence). The CDR3 spells CASSEAGTDYEQYF. The CDR3 DNA reads as TGCGCCAGCAGTGAGGCAGGGACGGACTACGAGCAGTACTTC.

The chain carries TRBV21-1 and TRBJ2-2; TRBD2 is taken as the D call from the table, unchecked against the DNA. TRBV21-1 is tagged as a pseudogene. CDR3 length equals 15 residues. The CDR3 protein is CASSKRLGLTGELFF. In DNA form, the CDR3 reads TGTGCCAGCAGCAAAAGGTTGGGCCTCACCGGGGAGCTGTTTTTT.